The text below deals with one T cell receptor beta chain. Its antigen is not identified. The sample is drawn from a study of beta chain features in type 1 diabetes. This CDR3 has 17 residues. Germline loops: CDR1 LGHNA, CDR2 YSLEER. Trimming pared 4 bases from V and 0 bases from J, leaving 17 bases between. Regarding the study as a whole: Moderately but significantly shorter TCRB CDR3s were found in Type 1 diabetes patients in all four CD4+ subsets.

Investigators reverse transcribed all isolated RNA, so they sequenced expressed TCRB transcripts. Assay: immunoSEQ multiplex PCR; the TCRdb copy retains only in-frame clones and omits some. The sample has 600,000 to 700,000 clones, 12% seen once. Source material: naive CD4+ T cells from blood. The chain employs TRBV4-3 and TRBJ2-3, with D perhaps matching TRBD2 (6 bases). The clonotype comes from a man aged 25-45 years with type 1 diabetes. CDR3: CASSPQLGGASTDTQYF. The CDR3 DNA is TGCGCCAGCAGCCCTCAGTTGGGGGGTGCTAGCACAGATACGCAGTATTTT.